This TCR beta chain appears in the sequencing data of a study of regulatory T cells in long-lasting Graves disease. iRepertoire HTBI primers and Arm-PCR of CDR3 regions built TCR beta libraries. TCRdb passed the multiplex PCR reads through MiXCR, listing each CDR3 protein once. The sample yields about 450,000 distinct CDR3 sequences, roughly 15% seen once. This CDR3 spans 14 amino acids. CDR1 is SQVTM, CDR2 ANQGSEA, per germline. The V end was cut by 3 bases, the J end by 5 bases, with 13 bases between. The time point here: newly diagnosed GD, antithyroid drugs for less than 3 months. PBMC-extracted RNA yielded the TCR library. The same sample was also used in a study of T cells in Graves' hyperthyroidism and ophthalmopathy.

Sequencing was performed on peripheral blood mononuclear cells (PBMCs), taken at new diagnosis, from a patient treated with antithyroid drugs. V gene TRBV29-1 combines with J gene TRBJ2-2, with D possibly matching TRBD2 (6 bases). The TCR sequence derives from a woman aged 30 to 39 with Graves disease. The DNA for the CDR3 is TGCAGCGTTGAGGCGGGGCTTAGTACCGGGGAGCTGTTTTTT. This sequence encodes CSVEAGLSTGELFF.